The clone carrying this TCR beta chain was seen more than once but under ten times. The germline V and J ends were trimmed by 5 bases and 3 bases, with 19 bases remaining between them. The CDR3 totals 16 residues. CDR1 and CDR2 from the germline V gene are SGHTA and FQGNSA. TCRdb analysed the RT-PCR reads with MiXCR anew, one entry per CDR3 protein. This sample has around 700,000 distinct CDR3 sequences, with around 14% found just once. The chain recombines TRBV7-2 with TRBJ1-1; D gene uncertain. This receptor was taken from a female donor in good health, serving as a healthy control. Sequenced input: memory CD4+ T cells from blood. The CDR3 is CASSPRDPLGYTEAFF. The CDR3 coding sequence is TGTGCCAGCAGCCCCCGGGATCCCCTTGGGTACACTGAAGCTTTCTTT.